This T cell receptor beta chain was identified during a study of T cell responses to AZD1222 COVID-19 vaccine. Measured with immunoSEQ multiplex PCR; TCRdb has only the in-frame clones, and not every one. Counted here are 180,000 or so clones, about 89% occurring once; the ten biggest clones make up roughly 1.7%. CDR3 length: 14 amino acids. The germline gives CDR1 PRHDT, CDR2 FYEKMQ (reference sequence). V lost 0 bases, J lost 2 bases, and 8 bases lay in between. To note about this clone: Antigen: not known.

Notes on the study in general: The study identified only five to seven AZD1222 recipients as seropositive at baseline. A reported finding is that nearly half of spike-specific TCRs target unmutated variant regions. Mapped onto spike, vaccine-associated CD4 TCRs spanned it and were dominant at 160-218 and 743-854. Among the donors, most were white British and more were female, and clonal diversity was possibly underestimated.

This sample comprised peripheral blood, obtained on day 0 of AZD1222 vaccination. This TCR was sampled from an adult in good health. This chain joins TRBV13 and TRBJ2-7; no firm D call. Written as DNA, the CDR3 is TGTGCCAGCAGCTTAGGGGGCAGGACCTACGAGCAGTACTTC. The encoded protein is CASSLGGRTYEQYF.